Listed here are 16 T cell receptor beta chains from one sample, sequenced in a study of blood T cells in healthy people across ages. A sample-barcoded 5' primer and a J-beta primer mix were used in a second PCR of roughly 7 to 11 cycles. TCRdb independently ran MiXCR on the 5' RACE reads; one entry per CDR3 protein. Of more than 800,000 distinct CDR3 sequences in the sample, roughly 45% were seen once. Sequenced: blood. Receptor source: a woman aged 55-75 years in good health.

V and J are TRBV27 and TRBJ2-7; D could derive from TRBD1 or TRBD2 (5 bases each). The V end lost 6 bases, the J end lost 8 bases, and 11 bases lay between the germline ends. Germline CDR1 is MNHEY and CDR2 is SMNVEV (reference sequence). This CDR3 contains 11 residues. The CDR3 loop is CASRTTGQQYF. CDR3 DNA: TGTGCCAGCAGGACTACAGGCCAGCAGTACTTC.

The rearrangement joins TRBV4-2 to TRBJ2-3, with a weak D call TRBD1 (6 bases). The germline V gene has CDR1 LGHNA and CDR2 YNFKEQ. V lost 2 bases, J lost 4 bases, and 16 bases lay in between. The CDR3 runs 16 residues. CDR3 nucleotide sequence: TGTGCCAGCAGCCAAACCGGGACAAGAATCTCAGATACGCAGTATTTT. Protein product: CASSQTGTRISDTQYF.

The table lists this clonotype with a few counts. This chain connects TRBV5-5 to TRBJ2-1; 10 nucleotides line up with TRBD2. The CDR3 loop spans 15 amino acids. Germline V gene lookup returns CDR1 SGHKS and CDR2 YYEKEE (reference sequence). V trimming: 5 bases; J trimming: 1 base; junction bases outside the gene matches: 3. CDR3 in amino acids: CASRPLAGSYNEQFF. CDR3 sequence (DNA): TGTGCCAGCAGACCACTAGCGGGATCCTACAATGAGCAGTTCTTC.

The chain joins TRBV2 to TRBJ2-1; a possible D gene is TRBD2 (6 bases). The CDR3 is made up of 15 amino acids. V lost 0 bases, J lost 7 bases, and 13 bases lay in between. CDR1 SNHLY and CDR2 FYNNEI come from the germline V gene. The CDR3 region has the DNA TGTGCCAGCAGTGAAGCGCGGGGACGTACGAATGAGCAGTTCTTC. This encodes CASSEARGRTNEQFF.

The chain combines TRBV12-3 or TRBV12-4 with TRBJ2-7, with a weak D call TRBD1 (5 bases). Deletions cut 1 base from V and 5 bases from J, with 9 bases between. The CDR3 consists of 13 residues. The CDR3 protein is CASSLGRADEQYF. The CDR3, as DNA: TGTGCCAGCAGTTTAGGCAGGGCCGACGAGCAGTACTTC.

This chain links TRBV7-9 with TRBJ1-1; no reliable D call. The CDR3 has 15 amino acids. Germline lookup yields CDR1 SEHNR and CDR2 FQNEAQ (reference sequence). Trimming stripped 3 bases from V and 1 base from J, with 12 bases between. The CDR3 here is CASSFAYRSNTEAFF. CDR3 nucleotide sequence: TGTGCCAGCAGCTTTGCGTACAGATCGAACACTGAAGCTTTCTTT.

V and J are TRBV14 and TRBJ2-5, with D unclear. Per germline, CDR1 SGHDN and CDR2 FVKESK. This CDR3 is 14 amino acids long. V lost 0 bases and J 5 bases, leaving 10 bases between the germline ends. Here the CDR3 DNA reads TGTGCCAGCAGCCAAGAAAAGCTCCGGGAGACCCAGTACTTC. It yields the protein CASSQEKLRETQYF.

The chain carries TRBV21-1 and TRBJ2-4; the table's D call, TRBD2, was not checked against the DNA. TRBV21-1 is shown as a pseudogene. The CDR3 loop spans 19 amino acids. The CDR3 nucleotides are TGTGCCAGCAGCAAAGTGGCTAGGTTACATAAACTAGCCAAAAACATTCAGTACTTC. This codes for CASSKVARLHKLAKNIQYF.

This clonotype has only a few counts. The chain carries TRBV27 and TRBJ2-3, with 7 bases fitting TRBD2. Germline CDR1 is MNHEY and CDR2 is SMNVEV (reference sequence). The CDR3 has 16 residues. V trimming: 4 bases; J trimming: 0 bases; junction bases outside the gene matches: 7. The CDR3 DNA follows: TGTGCCAGCAGTTGGTCTAGCGGATCTAGCACAGATACGCAGTATTTT. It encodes CASSWSSGSSTDTQYF.

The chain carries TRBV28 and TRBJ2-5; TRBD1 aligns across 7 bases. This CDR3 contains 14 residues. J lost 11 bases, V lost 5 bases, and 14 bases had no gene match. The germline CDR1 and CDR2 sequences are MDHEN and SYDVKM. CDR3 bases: TGTGCCAGCAGTCCGGCGACAGGGATTCAAGAGCAGTACTTC. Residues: CASSPATGIQEQYF.

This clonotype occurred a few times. CDR3 sequence: CASSLGTGYEQFF. The CDR3 DNA sequence: TGTGCCAGCAGTTTAGGGACAGGTTACGAGCAGTTCTTC. V and J are TRBV12-3 or TRBV12-4 and TRBJ2-1; the match to TRBD1 covers 7 bases. Germline trimming cut 1 base from V and 10 bases from J; bases unmatched to any gene: 4. The CDR3 length is 13 residues.

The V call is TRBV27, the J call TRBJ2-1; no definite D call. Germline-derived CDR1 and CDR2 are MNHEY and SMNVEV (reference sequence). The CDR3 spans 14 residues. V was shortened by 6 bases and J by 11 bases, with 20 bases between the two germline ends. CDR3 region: CASRLASRVGKQFF. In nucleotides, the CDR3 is TGTGCCAGCAGACTCGCGTCAAGGGTAGGGAAGCAGTTCTTC.

The CDR3 loop reads CASSLGSFRQRVHEQFF. As DNA, the CDR3 is TGTGCCAGCAGTTTAGGCTCCTTCAGGCAGCGGGTCCATGAGCAGTTCTTC. The chain joins TRBV12-3 or TRBV12-4 to TRBJ2-1; tentatively, D is TRBD2 (6 bases). The CDR3 loop spans 17 amino acids. Between the trimmed V and J ends, which lost 1 base and 8 bases, there was a span of 21 bases.

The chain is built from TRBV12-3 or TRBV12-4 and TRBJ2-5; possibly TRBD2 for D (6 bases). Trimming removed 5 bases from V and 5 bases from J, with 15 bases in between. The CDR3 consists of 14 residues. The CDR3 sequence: CASSVGGALETQYF. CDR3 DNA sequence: TGTGCCAGCAGTGTCGGAGGGGCTTTGGAGACCCAGTACTTC.

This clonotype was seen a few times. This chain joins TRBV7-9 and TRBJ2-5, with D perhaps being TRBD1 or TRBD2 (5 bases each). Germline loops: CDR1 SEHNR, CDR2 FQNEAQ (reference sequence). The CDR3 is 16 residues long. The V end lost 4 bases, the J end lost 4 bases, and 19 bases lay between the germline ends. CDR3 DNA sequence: TGTGCCAGCAGCTCAGCCGACAGAGGGTGGGGAGAGACCCAGTACTTC. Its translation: CASSSADRGWGETQYF.

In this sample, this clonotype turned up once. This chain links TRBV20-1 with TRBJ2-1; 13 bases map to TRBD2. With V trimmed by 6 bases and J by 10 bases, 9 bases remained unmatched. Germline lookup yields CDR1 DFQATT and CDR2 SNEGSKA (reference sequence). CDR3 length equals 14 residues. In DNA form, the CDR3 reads TGCAGTGCCCGTAGGACTAGCGGGGGTTTAGAGCAGTTCTTC. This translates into CSARRTSGGLEQFF.